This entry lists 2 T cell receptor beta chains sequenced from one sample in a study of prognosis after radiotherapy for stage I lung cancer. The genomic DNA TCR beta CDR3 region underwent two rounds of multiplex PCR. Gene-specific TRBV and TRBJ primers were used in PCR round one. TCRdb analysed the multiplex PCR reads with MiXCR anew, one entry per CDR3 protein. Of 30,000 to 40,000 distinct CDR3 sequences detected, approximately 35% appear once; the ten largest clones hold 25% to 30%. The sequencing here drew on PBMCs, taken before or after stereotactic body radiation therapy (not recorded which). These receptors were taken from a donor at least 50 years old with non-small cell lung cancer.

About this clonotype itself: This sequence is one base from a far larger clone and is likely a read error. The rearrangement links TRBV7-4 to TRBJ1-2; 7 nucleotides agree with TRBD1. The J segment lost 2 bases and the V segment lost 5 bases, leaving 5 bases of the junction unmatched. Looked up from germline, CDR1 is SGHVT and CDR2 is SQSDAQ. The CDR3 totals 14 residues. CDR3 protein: CASSTTGSNYGYTF. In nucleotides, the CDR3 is TGTGCCAGCAGCACGACAGGGTCGAACTATGGCTACACCTTC. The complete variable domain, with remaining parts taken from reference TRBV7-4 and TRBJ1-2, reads GAGVSQSPRYKVAKRGRDVALRCDSISGHVTLYWYRQTLGQGSEVLTYSQSDAQRDKSGRPSGRFSAERPERSVSTLKIQRTEQGDSAVYLCASSTTGSNYGYTFGSGTRLTVV.

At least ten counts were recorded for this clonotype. As DNA, the CDR3 is TGTGCCAGCAGCTTCGGACAGGGGAACACTGAAGCTTTCTTT. This translates into CASSFGQGNTEAFF. V usage is TRBV5-5 and J usage is TRBJ1-1; 8 bases fit TRBD1. V gave up 2 bases and J gave up 1 base; unmatched junction bases: 1. Germline V gene sequence: CDR1 SGHKS, CDR2 YYEKEE (reference sequence). The CDR3 spans 14 residues. Combining the CDR3 with reference TRBV5-5 and TRBJ1-1 gives the whole variable domain DAGVTQSPTHLIKTRGQQVTLRCSPISGHKSVSWYQQVLGQGPQFIFQYYEKEERGRGNFPDRFSARQFPNYSSELNVNALLLGDSALYLCASSFGQGNTEAFFGQGTRLTVV.